This T cell receptor (beta chain) was obtained from a study of blood T cell repertoires in COVID-19. For the study at large: T cells, B-cell-depleted T cells, or PBMCs provided the cDNA or gDNA that served as material.

V lost 2 bases, J lost 8 bases, and 11 bases stayed unmatched. The CDR3 is 16 residues long. Germline CDR1 SGHTA, CDR2 FQGNSA. Participant reports of clinical history set cohort assignment. Original processing methods: Estimation of nucleated cell counts relied on the amplification of reference gene primers. The table came from immunoSEQ multiplex PCR; TCRdb's copy has only in-frame clones and leaves some out. That table furnishes V, J and clone size, whereas the DNA furnished D and trimming. The sample has about 150,000 clones, approximately 80% seen once; the top ten hold over 4%. Source material: PBMCs or T cells enriched from blood (not recorded which). This chain connects TRBV7-2 to TRBJ2-4; 8 nucleotides align to TRBD2. This TCR was recovered from a man between 65 and 85 years old who had been exposed to COVID-19. CDR3 loop: CASSLSPSGLQDIQYF. The CDR3 DNA is TGTGCCAGCAGCTTAAGTCCTAGCGGGCTACAGGACATTCAGTACTTC.